This T cell receptor beta chain is from a study of CD8 T cells in Susac syndrome. This clonotype was detected only once. The antigen remains unidentified. Points from the study as a whole: The authors acknowledged that their TCR sequencing and HLA analysis involved a relatively small number of individuals.

TEMRA cells were FACS-enriched, with CD8+ and CD4+ T cells isolated negatively. RNA, at about 0.45 to 1 ug, was reverse transcribed with random hexamers. Amplification of TCR beta CDR3 spanned 54 Vbeta and 13 Jbeta via immunoSEQ multiplex PCR. TCRdb re-analysed the immunoSEQ multiplex PCR reads in MiXCR, keeping a single row per CDR3 protein. Among 100,000 or so distinct CDR3 sequences listed, around 90% were seen once. Trimming removed 4 bases at V and 1 base at J, with 19 bases between. The CDR3 extends over 16 amino acids. Germline V gene lookup returns CDR1 SQVTM and CDR2 ANQGSEA. The sample consisted of CD4+ T cells from PBMCs. This chain links TRBV29-1 with TRBJ1-1; the D gene is possibly TRBD1 (5 bases). The clonotype was recovered from a human donor in good health. CDR3 loop: CSVGLGRGGGNTEAFF. As DNA, the CDR3 is TGCAGCGTTGGATTGGGGCGCGGGGGGGGGAACACTGAAGCTTTCTTT.